A single sample is the source of the 24 T cell receptor beta chains below, sequenced in a study of blood T cell repertoires in COVID-19. Here immunoSEQ multiplex PCR was the method, and the copy in TCRdb shows in-frame clones only, minus some. The top ten hold roughly 2% of the sample, which has about 150,000 clones, roughly 84% seen once. Material: peripheral blood. These receptors all stem from a man in his 70s with acute or convalescent COVID-19.

The chain is built from TRBV6-5 and TRBJ1-6, with TRBD1 identical over 9 bases. The trim removed 6 bases at V and 9 bases at J, leaving 9 bases unmatched. The CDR3 totals 15 residues. The germline V gene encodes CDR1 MNHEY and CDR2 SVGAGI. The CDR3 DNA sequence: TGTGCCAGCAGCCCGGGACAGGGACATTTTTCACCCCTCCACTTT. Translation gives CASSPGQGHFSPLHF.

J is TRBJ2-7 and V is TRBV11-2, with a possible D match to TRBD1 (8 bases). The CDR3 runs 19 residues. V was cut by 5 bases and J by 0 bases, with 26 bases left in between. CDR1 is SGHAT, CDR2 FQNNGV, per germline. CDR3 region: CASSLNRGVAGVSSYEQYF. CDR3 nucleotide sequence: TGTGCCAGCAGCCTCAACAGGGGGGTGGCGGGGGTATCCTCCTACGAGCAGTACTTC.

The chain uses TRBV6-5 and TRBJ1-5; D might be TRBD1 (5 bases). The CDR3 loop spans 14 amino acids. Germline assignment: CDR1 MNHEY and CDR2 SVGAGI. With 7 bases removed from V and 2 bases from J, the gap between germline ends came to 12 bases. CDR3 nucleotide sequence: TGTGCCAGCAACACAGGAAATGGCAATCAGCCCCAGCATTTT. Its translation is CASNTGNGNQPQHF.

This clone was seen a single time. V and J are TRBV4-2 and TRBJ2-6, with D possibly TRBD2 on 6 matching bases. Trimming removed 1 base from V and 4 bases from J, with 23 bases in between. The CDR3 totals 20 residues. CDR1 is LGHNA, CDR2 YNFKEQ, per germline. The CDR3 coding sequence is TGTGCCAGCAGCCAAGCCGGGAGTCGGCATCGGGCTGGGGGGGCCAACGTCCTGACTTTC. This codes for CASSQAGSRHRAGGANVLTF.

This chain connects TRBV27 to TRBJ2-5; 7 nucleotides agree with TRBD2. This CDR3 region has 16 residues. The ends lost 0 bases at V and 4 bases at J; junction bases unmatched: 8. Per germline, CDR1 MNHEY and CDR2 SMNVEV (reference sequence). CDR3 protein: CASSLSSRGGGETQYF. The CDR3 bases are TGTGCCAGCAGTTTATCGAGTCGGGGCGGGGGAGAGACCCAGTACTTC.

J is TRBJ2-1 and V is TRBV19; 10 bases fit TRBD1. J gave up 8 bases and V 3 bases, and 7 bases lay outside the gene matches. This CDR3 has 15 amino acids. Germline CDR1 is LNHDA and CDR2 is SQIVND (reference sequence). The CDR3 loop reads CASSISDRGWDEQFF. The CDR3 nucleotides read TGTGCCAGTAGTATTTCGGACAGGGGGTGGGATGAGCAGTTCTTC. Full variable domain (missing parts from reference TRBV19 and TRBJ2-1): DGGITQSPKYLFRKEGQNVTLSCEQNLNHDAMYWYRQDPGQGLRLIYYSQIVNDFQKGDIAEGYSVSREKKESFPLTVTSAQKNPTAFYLCASSISDRGWDEQFFGPGTRLTVL.

This rearrangement joins TRBV7-3 to TRBJ2-1; 9 nucleotides align to TRBD2. V gave up 5 bases and J gave up 10 bases; unmatched junction bases: 12. This CDR3 region has 15 residues. Per germline, CDR1 SGHTA and CDR2 FQGTGA. The CDR3 DNA follows: TGTGCCAGCAGCCCGGTAGTAGCGGGAGCAATAGAGCAGTTCTTC. It specifies CASSPVVAGAIEQFF.

This clone was picked up one time. This sequence joins TRBV5-5 and TRBJ2-3; 7 positions match TRBD2. The CDR3 covers 15 residues. With 3 bases clipped from V and 6 bases from J, the junction kept 10 bases outside the gene matches. Looked up from germline, CDR1 is SGHKS and CDR2 is YYEKEE (reference sequence). The CDR3 loop is CASSSPWEGIDTQYF. The CDR3 region has the DNA TGTGCCAGCAGCTCCCCTTGGGAGGGGATTGATACGCAGTATTTT.

The J gene is TRBJ1-4, the V gene TRBV18; TRBD1 aligns across 7 bases. The V and J ends lost 6 bases and 9 bases, in that order; junction bases with no gene match: 7. Germline V lookup: CDR1 KGHSH, CDR2 LQKENI. The CDR3 covers 13 residues. The CDR3 DNA follows: TGTGCCAGCTCGCCAGACAGGGATCAAAAACTGTTTTTT. Amino acids: CASSPDRDQKLFF.

The chain couples TRBV24-1 to TRBJ1-5; D possibly corresponds to TRBD1 (5 bases). V was shortened by 10 bases and J by 2 bases, with 14 bases between the two germline ends. CDR3 length: 14 residues. The germline gives CDR1 KGHDR, CDR2 SFDVKD. CDR3 in amino acids: CATRGTRGNQPQHF. CDR3 bases: TGTGCCACAAGGGGTACCAGGGGCAATCAGCCCCAGCATTTT.

The chain joins TRBV19 to TRBJ1-6; 8 positions match TRBD1. From germline, CDR1 is LNHDA and CDR2 SQIVND (reference sequence). V shed 7 bases, J shed 9 bases, and the junction held 20 bases outside the gene matches. The CDR3 runs 18 residues. As DNA, the CDR3 is TGTGCCAGTACCCCCGGTAGAGGGCAGGGGGCGTTCGGTTCACCCCTCCACTTT. Residues: CASTPGRGQGAFGSPLHF.

The chain joins TRBV5-4 to TRBJ1-2; D is perhaps TRBD1 (6 bases). The CDR3 loop spans 16 amino acids. The V end was cut by 4 bases, the J end by 7 bases, with 23 bases between. Germline V CDR1 and CDR2: SGHNT, YYREEE (reference sequence). The CDR3 coding sequence is TGTGCCAGCAGCGCGGGGGGGGGCGACGCTTTTCGTGGCTACACCTTC. Amino acid sequence: CASSAGGGDAFRGYTF.

The J gene is TRBJ2-7, the V gene TRBV6-5; 11 bases align to TRBD1. This CDR3 spans 14 amino acids. V gave up 2 bases and J gave up 4 bases; unmatched junction bases: 1. Germline V gives CDR1 MNHEY, CDR2 SVGAGI. The CDR3 coding sequence is TGTGCCAGCAGTTACCGGGACAGGGGGTACGAGCAGTACTTC. Its protein product is CASSYRDRGYEQYF.

This clone was counted between two and nine times. The rearrangement joins TRBV11-2 to TRBJ2-7; 7 bases are shared with TRBD2. The CDR3 loop spans 17 amino acids. The V segment lost 0 bases and the J segment 7 bases; nucleotides outside the gene matches: 15. The germline CDR1 and CDR2 sequences are SGHAT and FQNNGV. The CDR3 region is CASSLEKGLAAAEEQYF. In DNA form, the CDR3 reads TGTGCCAGCAGCTTAGAAAAAGGCCTAGCGGCCGCCGAGGAGCAGTACTTC.

The CDR3 loop is CASSDPGTSGYGYTF. The CDR3 nucleotides read TGTGCCAGCAGTGACCCCGGGACATCCGGCTATGGCTACACCTTC. The rearrangement links TRBV25-1 to TRBJ1-2; D is perhaps TRBD1 (6 bases). V was clipped by 3 bases and J by 4 bases, with 15 bases between them. Germline loops: CDR1 MGHDK, CDR2 SYGVNS. This CDR3 region has 15 residues.

The chain employs TRBV5-1 and TRBJ2-1; no clear D gene. Trimming removed 4 bases at V and 10 bases at J, with 15 bases between. This CDR3 comprises 13 residues. From germline, CDR1 is SGHRS and CDR2 YFSETQ. The CDR3 here is CASSDGSDGEQFF. CDR3 DNA: TGCGCCAGCAGCGATGGTTCTGACGGGGAGCAGTTCTTC.

This chain links TRBV11-2 with TRBJ1-1; TRBD1 matches 8 bases. The V segment lost 1 base and the J segment 6 bases; nucleotides outside the gene matches: 4. Germline V gene sequence: CDR1 SGHAT, CDR2 FQNNGV. This CDR3 is built from 14 residues. As DNA, the CDR3 is TGTGCCAGCAGCTTAGGGACAGGGAAGGCTGAAGCTTTCTTT. It translates to CASSLGTGKAEAFF.

The chain is built from TRBV28 and TRBJ2-7; a weak D match, TRBD1 (8 bases). V dropped 5 bases and J dropped 7 bases, with 24 bases sitting between them. Per germline, CDR1 MDHEN and CDR2 SYDVKM. The CDR3 length is 16 residues. The CDR3 DNA reads TGTGCCAGCAGTCTAGGGGGGGCAGGGGGCCCGGGTGAGCAGTACTTC. Protein: CASSLGGAGGPGEQYF.

This clone was detected a few times. This chain links TRBV2 with TRBJ2-1; TRBD2 aligns across 7 bases. The CDR3 is made up of 15 amino acids. CDR1 is SNHLY, CDR2 FYNNEI, per germline. V dropped 7 bases and J dropped 3; count of bases not matched to a gene: 9. In DNA, the CDR3 is TGTGCCAGCATTCGAGGACTAGGAGTCTACAATGAGCAGTTCTTC. It specifies CASIRGLGVYNEQFF.

The CDR3 here is CASSRTGGPEQFF. The CDR3 coding sequence is TGTGCCAGCAGCCGGACAGGGGGCCCTGAGCAGTTCTTC. The chain couples TRBV6-5 to TRBJ2-1; TRBD1 matches at 11 bases. The germline V gene encodes CDR1 MNHEY and CDR2 SVGAGI. The CDR3 contains 13 residues. The V and J ends lost 6 bases and 9 bases, in that order; junction bases with no gene match: 4.

In its sample, this clone was seen a few times. The chain uses TRBV5-4 and TRBJ2-7, with a tentative D call TRBD2 (6 bases). The CDR3 spans 14 residues. Trimming shortened V by 0 bases and J by 1 base, and 8 bases separated the two germline ends. Per the germline V gene, CDR1 is SGHNT and CDR2 is YYREEE (reference sequence). The CDR3 loop is CASSLGGRSYEQYF. Written as DNA, the CDR3 is TGTGCCAGCAGCTTGGGAGGGAGGTCCTACGAGCAGTACTTC.

This clone came up a few times. This chain joins TRBV9 and TRBJ2-3; D is perhaps TRBD1 (5 bases). The V and J ends lost 4 bases and 4 bases respectively, with 16 bases between them. Per germline, CDR1 SGDLS and CDR2 YYNGEE. This CDR3 contains 15 residues. In nucleotides, the CDR3 is TGTGCCAGCAGCCATCGGACAACGAGAGCAGATACGCAGTATTTT. It translates to CASSHRTTRADTQYF.

The J gene is TRBJ2-3, the V gene TRBV5-1; D may be TRBD1 (6 bases). Trimming cost V 4 bases and J 3 bases, with 12 bases left between them. This CDR3 has 14 residues. Germline-derived CDR1 and CDR2 are SGHRS and YFSETQ. The chain's CDR3 is CASSGGLETDTQYF. CDR3 nucleotide sequence: TGCGCCAGCAGCGGGGGCTTAGAGACAGATACGCAGTATTTT. The whole variable domain, remainder taken from reference TRBV5-1 and TRBJ2-3, is KAGVTQTPRYLIKTRGQQVTLSCSPISGHRSVSWYQQTPGQGLQFLFEYFSETQRNKGNFPGRFSGRQFSNSRSEMNVSTLELGDSALYLCASSGGLETDTQYFGPGTRLTVL.

The V gene is TRBV11-1, the J gene TRBJ2-1, with D possibly being TRBD2 (5 bases). CDR1 is SGHAT and CDR2 is FQDESV in the germline V gene (reference sequence). V lost 1 base, J lost 2 bases, and 9 bases lay in between. CDR3 length equals 15 residues. CDR3 bases: TGTGCCAGCAGCTTAGAGGACGGGACCTACAATGAGCAGTTCTTC. It encodes CASSLEDGTYNEQFF.